This T cell receptor (beta chain) was documented in a study of Graves' ophthalmopathy and Graves' hyperthyroidism. Certain patients, namely those with other autoimmune diseases, uncontrolled infections, pregnancy or lactation, were excluded. Overall study results and limits: Ophthalmopathy cases were distinguished from stable hyperthyroidism by a 13-signature model, reaching around 88% sensitivity and approximately 83% specificity. Appearing in blood as well were most expanded thyroid clonotypes above 0.001 frequency.

CDR1 and CDR2 from the germline V gene are SGHDN and FVKESK. CDR3 length equals 13 residues. The ends were cut back, 5 bases at V and 5 bases at J, with 9 bases in the middle. Researchers took RNA transcripts and amplified TCR beta CDR3 regions from them. HTBI-primed RT-PCR formed the first round, and a multiplex PCR formed the second. TCRdb used MiXCR to reprocess the multiplex PCR reads, holding one entry per CDR3 protein. The data show about 400,000 distinct CDR3 sequences, 18% seen once. This clonotype has ten or more counts. Its antigen is still unknown. The rearrangement joins TRBV14 to TRBJ2-2, with TRBD1 as a possible D gene (5 bases). The sample taken for sequencing was peripheral blood. This TCR was recovered from a woman younger than 30 with Graves' ophthalmopathy. This CDR3 is CASSTQGTGELFF. The CDR3 DNA reads as TGTGCCAGCAGCACTCAGGGTACCGGGGAGCTGTTTTTT.